The clone carrying this TCR beta chain has only one observation. Measured with immunoSEQ multiplex PCR; TCRdb has only the in-frame clones, and not every one. The sample yields 40,000 or so clones, around 80% seen once. On cycle 4 day 1 and cycle 7 day 1, as well as at baseline, blood was sampled. The sample originates from a study of OX40 agonist ivuxolimab in advanced cancers. Study-level background: Patients undergoing dose escalation presented with hepatocellular carcinoma, melanoma, renal cell or head and neck cancer. Age averaged approximately 60 years (range about 23 to 80), and about 86% were male.

Per the germline V gene, CDR1 is SEHNR and CDR2 is FQNEAQ (reference sequence). This CDR3 contains 15 residues. The J segment lost 14 bases and the V segment lost 5 bases, leaving 17 bases of the junction unmatched. This receptor was obtained from an adult with an advanced solid tumor such as melanoma, head and neck, liver or kidney cancer. The chain links TRBV7-9 to TRBJ2-1, with TRBD1 identical over 8 bases. The sample consisted of CD4+ or CD8+ T cells sorted from blood, taken in a trial of the OX40 agonist ivuxolimab. CDR3 bases: TGTGCCAGCAGCCCAGGACAGGGTTCGTTTCGGGTAGAGTTCTTC. Protein sequence: CASSPGQGSFRVEFF.